The 15 T cell receptor beta chains below all came from one sample that was sequenced in a study of blood T cell repertoires in COVID-19. Clones were sequenced by immunoSEQ multiplex PCR, and TCRdb holds only the in-frame ones, with some missing. This table has some 180,000 clones, approximately 91% appearing once. The sequenced sample consisted of peripheral blood. These TCRs come from a man aged 35 to 55 with acute or convalescent COVID-19.

The chain recombines TRBV6-5 with TRBJ2-6; perhaps TRBD2 as D (5 bases). From germline, CDR1 is MNHEY and CDR2 SVGAGI. This CDR3 has 15 residues. V shed 0 bases and J shed 2 bases, with 5 bases lying between them. Here the CDR3 reads CASSYSRAGANVLTF. CDR3 in DNA: TGTGCCAGCAGTTACTCGAGGGCTGGGGCCAACGTCCTGACTTTC.

The chain couples TRBV7-3 to TRBJ2-1; the match to TRBD1 covers 8 bases. The CDR3 runs to 12 residues. The J segment lost 8 bases and the V segment lost 5 bases, leaving 2 bases of the junction unmatched. CDR1 and CDR2 (germline): SGHTA, FQGTGA. The CDR3 protein is CASSTTGDEQFF. In DNA form, the CDR3 reads TGTGCCAGCAGCACGACAGGGGATGAGCAGTTCTTC.

The rearrangement joins TRBV19 to TRBJ2-3, with 7 bases identical to TRBD1. Trimming took 1 base from V and 2 from J; bases not matched to a gene: 6. The CDR3 contains 16 residues. Per germline, CDR1 LNHDA and CDR2 SQIVND (reference sequence). CDR3 DNA sequence: TGTGCCAGTAGTATAGGGGTGGGACAGCTCACAGATACGCAGTATTTT. This encodes CASSIGVGQLTDTQYF. Full variable domain (rest looked up from reference TRBV19 and TRBJ2-3): DGGITQSPKYLFRKEGQNVTLSCEQNLNHDAMYWYRQDPGQGLRLIYYSQIVNDFQKGDIAEGYSVSREKKESFPLTVTSAQKNPTAFYLCASSIGVGQLTDTQYFGPGTRLTVL.

The V gene is TRBV5-8, the J gene TRBJ2-1, with 10 bases that match TRBD2. With V trimmed by 2 bases and J by 9 bases, 14 bases remained unmatched. Germline CDR1 reads SGHTS; CDR2 reads YDEGEE. This CDR3 spans 17 amino acids. CDR3 in amino acids: CASSLGLLAGYQGEQFF. CDR3 bases: TGTGCCAGCAGCTTAGGTTTACTAGCGGGGTATCAAGGTGAGCAGTTCTTC.

The V call is TRBV18, the J call TRBJ1-5, with D uncertain. Trimming removed 3 bases at V and 3 bases at J, with 6 bases between. The germline V gene has CDR1 KGHSH and CDR2 LQKENI. CDR3 length: 13 residues. The CDR3 coding sequence is TGTGCCAGCTCACCCGGGGACAATCAGCCCCAGCATTTT. This translates into CASSPGDNQPQHF.

The CDR3 sequence is CASSLGTGRGYEQYF. DNA of the CDR3: TGTGCCAGCAGCTTGGGGACAGGGAGGGGCTACGAGCAGTACTTC. The J gene is TRBJ2-7, the V gene TRBV5-4; D might be TRBD1 (8 bases). The CDR3 loop spans 15 amino acids. The ends were cut back, 0 bases at V and 3 bases at J, with 13 bases in the middle. Germline values: CDR1 SGHNT, CDR2 YYREEE (reference sequence).

A few counts support this clone. The V gene is TRBV19, the J gene TRBJ2-7; 11 bases agree with TRBD2. From germline, CDR1 is LNHDA and CDR2 SQIVND (reference sequence). V shed 5 bases and J 6 bases; nucleotides not matched to a gene: 9. The CDR3 runs to 15 residues. The CDR3 DNA sequence: TGTGCCAGTAGTTTACTAGCGGGGGCCCAGGCCGAGCAGTACTTC. As protein: CASSLLAGAQAEQYF.

Here the CDR3 reads CASKGAPTDTQYF. The CDR3 DNA reads as TGTGCCAGCAAGGGGGCCCCCACAGATACGCAGTATTTT. The rearrangement uses TRBV25-1 and TRBJ2-3, with 7 bases identical to TRBD1. This CDR3 has 13 amino acids. V dropped 7 bases and J dropped 2; count of bases not matched to a gene: 3. Looked up from germline, CDR1 is MGHDK and CDR2 is SYGVNS.

This sequence joins TRBV30 and TRBJ2-3; a possible D gene is TRBD2 (7 bases). The germline V gene encodes CDR1 GTSNPN and CDR2 SVGIG (reference sequence). The CDR3 runs to 16 residues. The ends were cut back, 3 bases at V and 0 bases at J, with 16 bases in the middle. CDR3 protein: CAWRRKGGGSTDTQYF. CDR3 DNA sequence: TGTGCCTGGAGACGAAAGGGGGGGGGTAGCACAGATACGCAGTATTTT.

The J gene is TRBJ1-2, the V gene TRBV6-5, with 7 bases that match TRBD1. The V gene end was trimmed by 8 bases and the J gene end by 4 bases; junction bases not matched to a gene: 7. CDR1 and CDR2 from the germline V gene are MNHEY and SVGAGI. The CDR3 contains 13 residues. CDR3 nucleotide sequence: TGTGCCAGCGCGCTGAGACAGGGCTATGGCTACACCTTC. Amino acid sequence: CASALRQGYGYTF.

The V call is TRBV6-6, the J call TRBJ1-2; 8 nucleotides match TRBD1. CDR3 length equals 16 residues. Germline CDR1 MNHNY, CDR2 SVGAGI (reference sequence). V gave up 6 bases and J gave up 8 bases; unmatched junction bases: 17. The CDR3 coding sequence is TGTGCCAGCAGCCACCAGGGTCAGGACAGGGATCCGGGCTACACCTTC. Translating gives CASSHQGQDRDPGYTF.

This sequence joins TRBV5-4 and TRBJ1-4; maybe TRBD1 (5 bases). CDR3 length: 14 residues. The V end was cut by 4 bases, the J end by 8 bases, with 15 bases between. Per the germline V gene, CDR1 is SGHNT and CDR2 is YYREEE (reference sequence). For the CDR3, the DNA is TGTGCCAGCAGCCAGGGCCCCTACGGAGAAAAACTGTTTTTT. Its protein is CASSQGPYGEKLFF. The variable domain in full, completed from reference TRBV5-4 and TRBJ1-4, reads ETGVTQSPTHLIKTRGQQVTLRCSSQSGHNTVSWYQQALGQGPQFIFQYYREEENGRGNFPPRFSGLQFPNYSSELNVNALELDDSALYLCASSQGPYGEKLFFGSGTQLSVL.

The chain carries TRBV2 and TRBJ1-1; D remains unclear. Germline V lookup: CDR1 SNHLY, CDR2 FYNNEI. This CDR3 is 10 amino acids long. Trimming cost V 4 bases and J 7 bases, with 4 bases left between them. The chain's CDR3 is CASSAGEAFF. The CDR3 DNA is TGTGCCAGCAGTGCGGGTGAAGCTTTCTTT.

Concerning this clone: The junction and the germline gene differ at one end; a read error may be behind it. The V and J genes are TRBV29-1 and TRBJ2-7; tentatively, D is TRBD1 (5 bases). Germline V lookup: CDR1 SQVTM, CDR2 ANQGSEA. CDR3 size: 13 residues. CDR3 residues: CSVARQRSNEQYF. The CDR3, as DNA: TGCAGCGTGGCCCGACAGCGCTCCAACGAGCAGTACTTC.

The chain links TRBV6-1 to TRBJ2-7, with 9 bases that match TRBD2. The V gene end was trimmed by 1 base and the J gene end by 4 bases; junction bases not matched to a gene: 14. Per germline, CDR1 MNHNS and CDR2 SASEGT. The CDR3 is made up of 18 amino acids. This CDR3 reads CASSEVPDLAGAIYEQYF. CDR3 DNA: TGTGCCAGCAGTGAAGTCCCGGATTTAGCGGGGGCGATTTACGAGCAGTACTTC.